What follows are 7 T cell receptor beta chains derived from one specimen sequenced in a study of vaccination and CD4 T cells after COVID-19. Regarding treatment: approximately 10-day PBMC culture with coronavirus spike peptide pools or control peptides (ViraFEST assay). The antigens of these receptors remain unknown. Sequencing of the DNA from cultured CD4+ T cells was carried out with the Oncomine TCR Beta short-read assay. TCRdb passed the PCR reads through MiXCR, listing each CDR3 protein once. The data show over 13,000 distinct CDR3 sequences, less than 25% seen once. Material: CD4+ T cells from blood, cultured in vitro, obtained after SARS-CoV-2 vaccination. Receptor source: a human donor who had recovered from COVID-19.

This chain joins TRBV27 and TRBJ1-3; D gene uncertain. Per the germline V gene, CDR1 is MNHEY and CDR2 is SMNVEV (reference sequence). CDR3 length: 17 amino acids. The germline V and J ends were trimmed by 2 bases and 0 bases, with 14 bases remaining between them. The CDR3 reads CASSLTAGRGSGNTIYF. The CDR3, as DNA: TGTGCCAGCAGTTTAACTGCAGGTCGCGGCTCTGGAAACACCATATATTTT.

This clonotype is medium-sized within its sample. The CDR3: CASSLQVSTEAFF. The DNA for the CDR3 is TGTGCCAGCAGCTTACAGGTGAGCACTGAAGCTTTCTTT. V and J are TRBV7-9 and TRBJ1-1, with no clear D. Trimming took 2 bases from V and 4 from J, leaving 8 bases between them. This CDR3 has 13 residues. The germline CDR1 and CDR2 sequences are SEHNR and FQNEAQ (reference sequence). The complete variable domain, with remaining parts taken from reference TRBV7-9 and TRBJ1-1, reads DTGVSQNPRHKITKRGQNVTFRCDPISEHNRLYWYRQTLGQGPEFLTYFQNEAQLEKSRLLSDRFSAERPKGSFSTLEIQRTEQGDSAMYLCASSLQVSTEAFFGQGTRLTVV.

This clonotype was detected only a few times. This chain links TRBV7-2 with TRBJ1-1, with TRBD1 matching 8 bases. Trimming at V came to 5 bases and at J to 1 base, leaving 6 bases not matched to a gene. This CDR3 contains 15 residues. Germline V gene sequence: CDR1 SGHTA, CDR2 FQGNSA. CDR3 DNA sequence: TGTGCCAGCAGCGGGGGACAGGCTCAGAACACTGAAGCTTTCTTT. This codes for CASSGGQAQNTEAFF. The variable domain in full, completed from reference TRBV7-2 and TRBJ1-1, reads GAGVSQSPSNKVTEKGKDVELRCDPISGHTALYWYRQSLGQGLEFLIYFQGNSAPDKSGLPSDRFSAERTGGSVSTLTIQRTQQEDSAVYLCASSGGQAQNTEAFFGQGTRLTVV.

V usage is TRBV2 and J usage is TRBJ2-7, with no clear D. Germline-derived CDR1 and CDR2 are SNHLY and FYNNEI. The CDR3 runs 11 residues. The V and J ends lost 3 bases and 4 bases respectively, with 4 bases between them. CDR3 in DNA: TGTGCCAGCAGTGACGGTTACGAGCAGTACTTC. This encodes CASSDGYEQYF.

There are a few counts of this clonotype. The CDR3 spells CARKKGDSTDTQYF. The CDR3 DNA reads as TGTGCCAGAAAAAAGGGAGACAGCACAGATACGCAGTATTTT. The rearrangement joins TRBV21-1 to TRBJ2-3; the table's TRBD2 call for D was not verified on the DNA. TRBV21-1 is deemed a pseudogene. This CDR3 comprises 14 residues.

This clonotype has more than one count but fewer than ten. V and J are TRBV28 and TRBJ1-5; 8 bases map to TRBD1. V lost 2 bases, J lost 3 bases, and 3 bases stayed unmatched. Germline loops: CDR1 MDHEN, CDR2 SYDVKM. This CDR3 has 15 amino acids. CDR3 nucleotides: TGTGCCAGCAGTTTACAGGGGGCCTTCAATCAGCCCCAGCATTTT. Translated: CASSLQGAFNQPQHF.

This clonotype has only a few counts. The chain has TRBV29-1 and TRBJ1-1, with TRBD1 as a possible D gene (6 bases). The CDR3 sequence is 12 residues long. Germline V lookup: CDR1 SQVTM, CDR2 ANQGSEA. The V end was cut by 6 bases, the J end by 2 bases, with 10 bases between. The CDR3 DNA reads TGCAGCGTGAAGGGGGGAAACACTGAAGCTTTCTTT. Translating gives CSVKGGNTEAFF. Variable domain in full (rest from reference TRBV29-1 and TRBJ1-1): SAVISQKPSRDICQRGTSLTIQCQVDSQVTMMFWYRQQPGQSLTLIATANQGSEATYESGFVIDKFPISRPNLTFSTLTVSNMSPEDSSIYLCSVKGGNTEAFFGQGTRLTVV.